This record concerns one T cell receptor beta chain sequence. Antigen unknown. Under the authors' procedure: ImmunoSEQ yielded junction-only sequences lacking quality scores, so filtering differed. The repertoire was sequenced with immunoSEQ multiplex PCR; TCRdb's copy has only in-frame clones and lacks some. V and J calls and clone size come straight from that table; D and trimming were deduced from the DNA. This table has some 500,000 clones, less than 80% appearing once. Trimming took 3 bases from V and 8 from J, leaving 12 bases between them. The CDR3 runs 13 residues. Germline lookup yields CDR1 MRHNA and CDR2 SNTAGT. The record originates from a study of shared clonotypes between healthy human individuals. Study-wide findings and caveats: Investigators expected sequencing depth to affect clonotype sharing among donors.

The chain joins TRBV6-4 to TRBJ2-3, with D uncertain. The sequenced material came from PBMCs. The origin of this receptor is a woman in her thirties or forties in good health. Some clones in this sample may be carry-over from other donors' samples. The CDR3 sequence: CASSEGNVGTQYF. CDR3 in DNA: TGTGCCAGCAGTGAAGGGAATGTGGGTACGCAGTATTTT.